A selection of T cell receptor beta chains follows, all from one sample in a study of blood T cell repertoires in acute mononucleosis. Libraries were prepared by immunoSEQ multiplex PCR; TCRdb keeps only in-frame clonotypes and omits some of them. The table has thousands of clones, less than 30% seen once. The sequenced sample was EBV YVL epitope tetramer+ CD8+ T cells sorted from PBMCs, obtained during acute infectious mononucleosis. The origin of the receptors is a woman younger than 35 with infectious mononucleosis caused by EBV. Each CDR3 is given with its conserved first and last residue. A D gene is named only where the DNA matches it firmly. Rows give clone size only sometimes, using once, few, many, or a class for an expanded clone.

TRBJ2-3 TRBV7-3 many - TGTGCTAGCAGCTTTGACCTCACAGATACGCAGTATTTT CASSFDLTDTQYF
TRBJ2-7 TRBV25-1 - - TGTGCCAGCTGCGCGCTCTCCTACGAGCAGTACTTC CASCALSYEQYF
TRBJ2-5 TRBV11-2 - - TGTGCCATGAGGGAGTTGGCGGGGCAAGAGACCCAGTACTTC CAMRELAGQETQYF
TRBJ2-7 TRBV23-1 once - TGCAGCGTAGGCCAGGGGCCCTACGAGCAGTACTTC CSVGQGPYEQYF
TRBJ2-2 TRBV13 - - TGTGCCAGCAGCTCCCCTATGGGAACATGGGGCAGAGACACCGGGGAGCTGTTTTTT CASSSPMGTWGRDTGELFF
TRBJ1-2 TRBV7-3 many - TGTGCCAGCAGAAAGGACAGTATACCTAACTATGGCTACACCTTC CASRKDSIPNYGYTF
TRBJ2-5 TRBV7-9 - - TGTGCCAGCAGTAGTACTTACCCCGGGAGTGTTGGAGAGACCCAGTACTTC CASSSTYPGSVGETQYF
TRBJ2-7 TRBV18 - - TGTGCCAGCAGCCTCGCCGGGCCAAGCTCCTACGAGCAGTACTTC CASSLAGPSSYEQYF
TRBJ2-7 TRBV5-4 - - TGTGCCAGCAGCCCCCCCCCACAGGCCGTCTACGAGCAGTACTTC CASSPPPQAVYEQYF
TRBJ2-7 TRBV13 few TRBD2 TGTGCCAGCACACTAGCGGGGTCGGGGGAGCAGTACTTC CASTLAGSGEQYF
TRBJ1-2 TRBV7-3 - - TGTGCCAGCAGCGTAGAGGATCTCCGCTATGGCTACACCTTC CASSVEDLRYGYTF
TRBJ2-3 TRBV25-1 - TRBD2 TGTGCCAGCACCGACCTAGCGGGGGGCCTCACAGATACGCAGTATTTT CASTDLAGGLTDTQYF
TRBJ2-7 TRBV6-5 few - TGTGCCATCAAGGGACAACGCGATTACGAGCAGTACTTC CAIKGQRDYEQYF
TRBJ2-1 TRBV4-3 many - TGCGCCAGCAGCCAAGTAGGGGAGGATGAGCAGTTCTTC CASSQVGEDEQFF
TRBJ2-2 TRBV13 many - TGTGCCAGCAGTTCACTATTAGACACCGGGGAGCTGTTTTTT CASSSLLDTGELFF
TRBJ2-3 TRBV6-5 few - TGTGCCAGCCTTAACCCACGGGGCACAGATACGCAGTATTTT CASLNPRGTDTQYF